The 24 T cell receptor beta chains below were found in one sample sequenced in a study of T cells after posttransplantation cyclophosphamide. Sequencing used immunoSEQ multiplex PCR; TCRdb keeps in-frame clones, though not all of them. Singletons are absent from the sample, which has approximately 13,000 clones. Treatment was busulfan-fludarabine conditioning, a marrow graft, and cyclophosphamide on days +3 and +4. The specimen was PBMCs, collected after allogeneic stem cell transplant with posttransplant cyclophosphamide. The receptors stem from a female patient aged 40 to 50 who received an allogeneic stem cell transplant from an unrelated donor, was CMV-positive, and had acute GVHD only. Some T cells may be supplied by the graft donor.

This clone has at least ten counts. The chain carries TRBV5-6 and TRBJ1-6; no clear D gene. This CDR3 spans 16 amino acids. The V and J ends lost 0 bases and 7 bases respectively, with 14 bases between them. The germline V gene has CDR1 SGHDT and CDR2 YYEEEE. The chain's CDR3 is CASSLDQAYGNSPLHF. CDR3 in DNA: TGTGCCAGCAGCTTGGACCAGGCCTATGGGAATTCACCCCTCCACTTT.

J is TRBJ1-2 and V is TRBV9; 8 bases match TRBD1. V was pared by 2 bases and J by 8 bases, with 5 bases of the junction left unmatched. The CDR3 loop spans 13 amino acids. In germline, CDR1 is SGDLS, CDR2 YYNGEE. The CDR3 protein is CASSVQGAGGYTF. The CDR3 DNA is TGTGCCAGCAGCGTTCAGGGGGCGGGCGGCTACACCTTC.

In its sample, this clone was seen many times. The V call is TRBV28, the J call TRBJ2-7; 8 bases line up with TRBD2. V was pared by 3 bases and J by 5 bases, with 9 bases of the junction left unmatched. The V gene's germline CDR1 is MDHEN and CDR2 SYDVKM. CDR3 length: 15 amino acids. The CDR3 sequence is CASSLWQRGSNEQYF. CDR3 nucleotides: TGTGCCAGCAGTTTGTGGCAGCGGGGGAGCAACGAGCAGTACTTC.

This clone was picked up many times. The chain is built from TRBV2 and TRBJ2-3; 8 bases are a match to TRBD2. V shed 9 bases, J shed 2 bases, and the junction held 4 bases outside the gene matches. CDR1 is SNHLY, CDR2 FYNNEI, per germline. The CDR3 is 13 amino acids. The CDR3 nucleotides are TGTGCCAGTACTAGCGGCTACACAGATACGCAGTATTTT. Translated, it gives CASTSGYTDTQYF. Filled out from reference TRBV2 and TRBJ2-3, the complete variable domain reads EPEVTQTPSHQVTQMGQEVILRCVPISNHLYFYWYRQILGQKVEFLVSFYNNEISEKSEIFDDQFSVERPDGSNFTLKIRSTKLEDSAMYFCASTSGYTDTQYFGPGTRLTVL.

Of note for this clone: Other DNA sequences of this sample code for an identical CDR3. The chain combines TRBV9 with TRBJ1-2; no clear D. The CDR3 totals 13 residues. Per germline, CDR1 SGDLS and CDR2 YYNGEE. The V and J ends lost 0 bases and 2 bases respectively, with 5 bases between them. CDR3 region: CASSVDRNYGYTF. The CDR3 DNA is TGTGCCAGCAGCGTAGACAGAAACTATGGCTACACCTTC.

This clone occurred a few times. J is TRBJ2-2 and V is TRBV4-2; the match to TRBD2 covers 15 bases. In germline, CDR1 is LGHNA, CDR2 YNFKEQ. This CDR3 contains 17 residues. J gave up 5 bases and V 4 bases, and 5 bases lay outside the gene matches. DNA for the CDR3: TGTGCCAGCAGCCGAGGACTAGCGGGGGGGCGTACCGGGGAGCTGTTTTTT. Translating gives CASSRGLAGGRTGELFF.

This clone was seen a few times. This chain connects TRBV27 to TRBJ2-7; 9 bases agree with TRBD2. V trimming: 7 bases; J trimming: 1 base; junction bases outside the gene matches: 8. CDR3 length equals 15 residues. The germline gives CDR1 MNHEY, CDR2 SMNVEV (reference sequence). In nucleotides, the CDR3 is TGTGCCAGCACCCTCCTAGCGGGAACTTCCTACGAGCAGTACTTC. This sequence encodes CASTLLAGTSYEQYF.

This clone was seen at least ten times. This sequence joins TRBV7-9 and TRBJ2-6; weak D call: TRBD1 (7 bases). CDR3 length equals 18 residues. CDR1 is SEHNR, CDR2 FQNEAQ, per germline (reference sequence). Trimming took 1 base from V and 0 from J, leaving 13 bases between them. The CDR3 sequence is CASSLGRQGLSGANVLTF. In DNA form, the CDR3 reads TGTGCCAGCAGCTTAGGCCGACAGGGACTCTCTGGGGCCAACGTCCTGACTTTC.

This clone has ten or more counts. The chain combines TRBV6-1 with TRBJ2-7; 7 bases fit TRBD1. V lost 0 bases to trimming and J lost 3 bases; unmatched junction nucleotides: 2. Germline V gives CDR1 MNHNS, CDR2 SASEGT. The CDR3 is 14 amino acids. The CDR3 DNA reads TGTGCCAGCAGTGAAGCGGGACAGATCTACGAGCAGTACTTC. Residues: CASSEAGQIYEQYF.

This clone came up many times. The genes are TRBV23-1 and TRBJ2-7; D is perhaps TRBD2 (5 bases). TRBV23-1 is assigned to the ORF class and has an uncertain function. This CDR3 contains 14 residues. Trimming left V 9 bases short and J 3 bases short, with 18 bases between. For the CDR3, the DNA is TGCGCCAGAGTTTCTCCGGACTCCGACTACGAGCAGTACTTC. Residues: CARVSPDSDYEQYF.

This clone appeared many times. This chain's CDR3 is CASSPVSSGYSYNEQFF. DNA of the CDR3: TGTGCCAGCAGCCCAGTCTCTAGCGGTTACTCCTACAATGAGCAGTTCTTC. The genes are TRBV7-3 and TRBJ2-1, with 7 bases identical to TRBD2. The length of the CDR3 is 17 residues. CDR1 and CDR2 (germline): SGHTA, FQGTGA. Germline trimming cut 5 bases from V and 0 bases from J; bases unmatched to any gene: 10.

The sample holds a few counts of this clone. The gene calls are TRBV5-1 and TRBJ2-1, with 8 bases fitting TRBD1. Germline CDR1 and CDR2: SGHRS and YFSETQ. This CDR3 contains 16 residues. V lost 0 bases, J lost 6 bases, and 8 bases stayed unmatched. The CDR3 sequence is CASSLVVGTGPNEQFF. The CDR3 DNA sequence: TGCGCCAGCAGCTTGGTAGTCGGGACAGGCCCCAATGAGCAGTTCTTC.

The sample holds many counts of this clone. CDR3 DNA sequence: TGTGCCAGCAGCAAAGCGTTGGGGGCGAATTACGAGCAGTACTTC. Its translation: CASSKALGANYEQYF. The chain has TRBV9 and TRBJ2-7; possible D gene TRBD1, 6 bases. There are 15 residues in the CDR3. The V end was cut by 4 bases, the J end by 4 bases, with 18 bases between. Germline V gives CDR1 SGDLS, CDR2 YYNGEE.

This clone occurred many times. CDR3 region: CASSYLASQETQYF. In nucleotides, the CDR3 is TGTGCCAGCAGTTACTTGGCATCACAAGAGACCCAGTACTTC. The chain employs TRBV6-5 and TRBJ2-5, with D unclear. CDR1 MNHEY and CDR2 SVGAGI come from the germline V gene. CDR3 size: 14 residues. V shed 1 base and J shed 2 bases, with 8 bases lying between them.

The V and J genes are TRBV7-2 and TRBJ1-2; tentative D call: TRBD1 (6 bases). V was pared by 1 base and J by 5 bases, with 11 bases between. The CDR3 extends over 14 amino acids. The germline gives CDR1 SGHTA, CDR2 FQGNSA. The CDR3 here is CASSLGQAWYGYTF. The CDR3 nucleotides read TGTGCCAGCAGCTTAGGACAGGCCTGGTATGGCTACACCTTC.

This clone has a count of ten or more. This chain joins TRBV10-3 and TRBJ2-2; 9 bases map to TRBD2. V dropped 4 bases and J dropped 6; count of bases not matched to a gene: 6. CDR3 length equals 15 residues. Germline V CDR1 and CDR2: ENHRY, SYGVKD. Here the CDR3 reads CAISGVAGASGELFF. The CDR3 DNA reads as TGTGCCATCAGTGGGGTAGCGGGAGCGTCCGGGGAGCTGTTTTTT.

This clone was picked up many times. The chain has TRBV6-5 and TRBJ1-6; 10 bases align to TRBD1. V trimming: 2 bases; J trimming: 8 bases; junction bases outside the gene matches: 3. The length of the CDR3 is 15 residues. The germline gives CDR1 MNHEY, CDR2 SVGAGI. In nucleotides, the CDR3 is TGTGCCAGCAGTTACCTGGGACAGGGGTATTCACCCCTCCACTTT. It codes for CASSYLGQGYSPLHF.

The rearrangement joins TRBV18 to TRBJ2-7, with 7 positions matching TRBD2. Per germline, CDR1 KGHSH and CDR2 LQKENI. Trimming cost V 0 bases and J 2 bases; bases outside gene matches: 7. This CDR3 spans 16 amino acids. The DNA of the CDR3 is TGTGCCAGCTCACCACCGGGTAGCGGGCCTGCCTACGAGCAGTACTTC. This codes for CASSPPGSGPAYEQYF.

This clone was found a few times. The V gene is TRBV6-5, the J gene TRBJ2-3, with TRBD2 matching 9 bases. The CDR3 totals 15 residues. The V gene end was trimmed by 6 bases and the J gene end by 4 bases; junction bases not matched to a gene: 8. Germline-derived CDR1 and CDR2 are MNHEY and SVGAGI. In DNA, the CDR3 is TGTGCCAGCAGGAGGGCGGGGGGGCCAGCAGATACGCAGTATTTT. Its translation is CASRRAGGPADTQYF.

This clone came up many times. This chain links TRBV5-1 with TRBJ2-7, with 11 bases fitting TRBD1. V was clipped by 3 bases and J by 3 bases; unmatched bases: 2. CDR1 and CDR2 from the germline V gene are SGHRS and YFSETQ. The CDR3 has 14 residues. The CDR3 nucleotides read TGCGCCAGCAGCTCCGGGACAGGGGGCTACGAGCAGTACTTC. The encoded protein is CASSSGTGGYEQYF.

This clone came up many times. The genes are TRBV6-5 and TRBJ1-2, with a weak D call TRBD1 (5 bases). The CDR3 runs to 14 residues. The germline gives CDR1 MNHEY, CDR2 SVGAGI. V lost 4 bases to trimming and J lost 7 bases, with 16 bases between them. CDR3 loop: CASSWEKGRGGYTF. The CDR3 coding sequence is TGTGCCAGCAGTTGGGAAAAGGGGCGGGGTGGCTACACCTTC.

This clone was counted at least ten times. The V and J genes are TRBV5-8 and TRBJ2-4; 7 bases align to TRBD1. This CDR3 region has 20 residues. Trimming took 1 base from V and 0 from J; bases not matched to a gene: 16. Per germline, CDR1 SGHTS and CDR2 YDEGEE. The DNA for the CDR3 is TGTGCCAGCAGCTTGATAGGGACAGTGGGTCGAGTTAAAGCCAAAAACATTCAGTACTTC. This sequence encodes CASSLIGTVGRVKAKNIQYF.

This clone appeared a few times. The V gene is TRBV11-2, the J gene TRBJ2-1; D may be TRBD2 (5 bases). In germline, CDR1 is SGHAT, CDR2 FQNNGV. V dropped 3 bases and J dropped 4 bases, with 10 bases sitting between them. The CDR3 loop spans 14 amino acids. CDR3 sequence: CASSLAGPYNEQFF. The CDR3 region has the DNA TGTGCCAGCAGCTTGGCGGGTCCTTACAATGAGCAGTTCTTC. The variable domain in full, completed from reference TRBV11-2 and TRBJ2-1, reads EAGVAQSPRYKIIEKRQSVAFWCNPISGHATLYWYQQILGQGPKLLIQFQNNGVVDDSQLPKDRFSAERLKGVDSTLKIQPAKLEDSAVYLCASSLAGPYNEQFFGPGTRLTVL.

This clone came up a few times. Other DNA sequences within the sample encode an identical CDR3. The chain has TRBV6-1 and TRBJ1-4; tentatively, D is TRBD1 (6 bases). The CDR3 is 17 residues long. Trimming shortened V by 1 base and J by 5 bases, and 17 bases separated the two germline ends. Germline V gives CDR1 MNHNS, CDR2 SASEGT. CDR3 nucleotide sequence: TGTGCCAGCAGTGAAGGCTGGGGGCTGACGGGAAATGAAAAACTGTTTTTT. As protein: CASSEGWGLTGNEKLFF.